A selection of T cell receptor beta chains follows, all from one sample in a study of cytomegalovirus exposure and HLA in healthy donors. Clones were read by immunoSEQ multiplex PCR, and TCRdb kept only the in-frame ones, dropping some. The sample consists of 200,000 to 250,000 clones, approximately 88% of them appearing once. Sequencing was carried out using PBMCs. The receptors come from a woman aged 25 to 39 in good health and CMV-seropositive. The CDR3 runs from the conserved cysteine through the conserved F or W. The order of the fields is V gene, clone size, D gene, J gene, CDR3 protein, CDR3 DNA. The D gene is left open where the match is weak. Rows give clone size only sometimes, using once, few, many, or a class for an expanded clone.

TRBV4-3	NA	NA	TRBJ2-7	CASSQDLGYEQYF	TGCGCCAGCAGCCAAGATCTCGGTTACGAGCAGTACTTC
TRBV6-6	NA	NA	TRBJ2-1	CASTDYNEQFF	TGTGCCAGCACCGATTACAATGAGCAGTTCTTC
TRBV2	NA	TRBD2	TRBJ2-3	CATLAADTQYF	TGTGCCACCCTAGCGGCAGATACGCAGTATTTT
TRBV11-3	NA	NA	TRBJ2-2	CASSLGGRGELFF	TGTGCCAGCAGCTTAGGGGGACGCGGGGAGCTGTTTTTT
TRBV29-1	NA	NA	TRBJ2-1	CSVKDFTSYNEQFF	TGCAGCGTTAAGGACTTTACCTCCTACAATGAGCAGTTCTTC
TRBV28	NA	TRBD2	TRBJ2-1	CASSRGTSGRNNEQFF	TGTGCCAGCAGTCGCGGGACTAGCGGGAGGAACAATGAGCAGTTCTTC
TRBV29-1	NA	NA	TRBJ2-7	CSVVKPGHGSSYEQYF	TGCAGCGTGGTGAAGCCGGGACACGGGAGCTCCTACGAGCAGTACTTC
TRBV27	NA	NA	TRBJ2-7	CASSTSYEQYF	TGTGCCAGCAGTACCTCCTACGAGCAGTACTTC
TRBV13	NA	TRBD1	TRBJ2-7	CASSRDRTSYEQYF	TGTGCCAGCAGCCGGGACAGAACCTCCTACGAGCAGTACTTC
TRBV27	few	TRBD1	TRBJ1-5	CASSLFPGGQPQHF	TGTGCCAGCAGTTTATTTCCAGGGGGACAGCCCCAGCATTTT
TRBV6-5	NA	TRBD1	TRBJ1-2	CASTVTGGAYGYTF	TGTGCCAGCACTGTAACAGGGGGCGCCTATGGCTACACCTTC
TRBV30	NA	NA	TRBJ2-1	CAWRESGEFF	TGTGCCTGGAGGGAGAGTGGGGAGTTCTTC
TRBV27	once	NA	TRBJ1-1	CASSKDRFEAFF	TGTGCCAGCAGTAAGGACAGATTTGAAGCTTTCTTT
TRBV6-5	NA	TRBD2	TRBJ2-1	CASSGTSGTNEQFF	TGTGCCAGCAGTGGGACTAGCGGGACCAATGAGCAGTTCTTC
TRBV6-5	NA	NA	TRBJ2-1	CASSYGRGPSEQFF	TGTGCCAGCAGTTACGGGCGGGGCCCGTCCGAGCAGTTCTTC
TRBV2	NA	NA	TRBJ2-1	CASTRTESSYNEQFF	TGTGCCAGCACGAGGACTGAAAGCTCCTACAATGAGCAGTTCTTC
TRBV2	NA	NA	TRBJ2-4	CASSGAGKNIQYF	TGTGCCAGCAGTGGAGCTGGCAAAAACATTCAGTACTTC
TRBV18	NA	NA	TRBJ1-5	CASSPAVNQPQHF	TGTGCCAGCTCACCAGCAGTCAATCAGCCCCAGCATTTT
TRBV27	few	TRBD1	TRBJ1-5	CASRRQGMNQPQHF	TGTGCCAGCAGAAGACAGGGAATGAATCAGCCCCAGCATTTT
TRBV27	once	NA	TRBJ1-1	CASSFSGNTEAFF	TGTGCCAGCAGTTTTTCTGGGAACACTGAAGCTTTCTTT
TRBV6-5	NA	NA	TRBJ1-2	CASSSPRQRLGYGYTF	TGTGCCAGCAGTTCCCCCCGGCAGAGGTTGGGTTATGGCTACACCTTC
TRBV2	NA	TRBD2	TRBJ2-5	CASSEGSGGPPETQYF	TGTGCCAGCAGTGAAGGGTCGGGAGGCCCTCCCGAGACCCAGTACTTC
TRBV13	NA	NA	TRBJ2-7	CASAQGTADYEQYF	TGTGCCAGCGCACAAGGGACTGCTGACTACGAGCAGTACTTC
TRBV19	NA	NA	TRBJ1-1	CASSMGTEAFF	TGTGCCAGTAGTATGGGCACTGAAGCTTTCTTT
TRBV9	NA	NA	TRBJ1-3	CASSAQDTPGNTIYF	TGTGCCAGCAGCGCCCAGGACACCCCTGGAAACACCATATATTTT
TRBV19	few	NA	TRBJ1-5	CASSISGSNQPQHF	TGTGCCAGTAGTATCTCGGGTTCCAATCAGCCCCAGCATTTT
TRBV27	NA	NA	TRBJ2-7	CASSLSITYEQYF	TGTGCCAGCAGTTTATCGATCACCTACGAGCAGTACTTC
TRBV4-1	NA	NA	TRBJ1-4	CASSHLGGSNEKLFF	TGCGCCAGCAGCCATCTAGGTGGTTCGAATGAAAAACTGTTTTTT
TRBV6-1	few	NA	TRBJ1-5	CASNKGGGNQPQHF	TGTGCCAGCAACAAGGGCGGTGGCAATCAGCCCCAGCATTTT
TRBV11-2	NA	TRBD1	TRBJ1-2	CASSPPTGRGYTF	TGTGCCAGCAGCCCCCCGACAGGGCGCGGCTACACCTTC
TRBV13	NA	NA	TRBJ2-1	CASSWRAGYNEQFF	TGTGCCAGCTCCTGGAGGGCCGGTTACAATGAGCAGTTCTTC
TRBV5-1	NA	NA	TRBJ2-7	CASSFRQGSSYEQYF	TGCGCCAGCAGCTTCAGGCAGGGGAGCTCCTACGAGCAGTACTTC
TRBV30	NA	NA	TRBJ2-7	CAWSRMTDYEQYF	TGTGCCTGGAGCCGTATGACAGACTACGAGCAGTACTTC
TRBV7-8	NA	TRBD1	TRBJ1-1	CASGTRQGAGSEAFF	TGTGCCAGCGGGACTAGACAGGGGGCTGGGTCTGAAGCTTTCTTT
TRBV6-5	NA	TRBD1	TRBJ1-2	CASSSGQNYGYTF	TGTGCCAGCAGTTCGGGACAGAACTATGGCTACACCTTC
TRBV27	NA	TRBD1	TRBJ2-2	CASRWTGNTGELFF	TGTGCCAGCAGGTGGACAGGAAACACCGGGGAGCTGTTTTTT
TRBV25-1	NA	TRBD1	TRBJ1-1	CASSGDSLRAFF	TGTGCCAGCAGTGGGGACAGCCTCCGAGCTTTCTTT
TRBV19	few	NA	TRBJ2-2	CATTLTANTGELFF	TGTGCCACGACATTGACCGCGAACACCGGGGAGCTGTTTTTT
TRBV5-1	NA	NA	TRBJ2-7	CASSLRQGGYEQYF	TGCGCCAGCAGCTTGAGGCAGGGGGGTTACGAGCAGTACTTC
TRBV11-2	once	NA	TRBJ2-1	CASEDGFGLAYNEQFF	TGTGCCAGCGAGGACGGATTTGGGTTAGCCTACAATGAGCAGTTCTTC
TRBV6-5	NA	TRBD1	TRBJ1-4	CATNRGQGEKLFF	TGTGCCACGAACAGGGGGCAGGGGGAAAAACTGTTTTTT
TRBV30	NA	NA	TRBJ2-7	CAWSYSVGLSYEQYF	TGTGCCTGGAGTTACTCAGTGGGGCTCTCCTACGAGCAGTACTTC
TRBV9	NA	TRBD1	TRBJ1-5	CASSAGGGSNQPQHF	TGTGCCAGCAGCGCAGGGGGGGGTAGCAATCAGCCCCAGCATTTT
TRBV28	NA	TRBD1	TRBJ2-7	CASRDRTLEQYF	TGTGCCAGCAGGGACAGGACTCTCGAGCAGTACTTC
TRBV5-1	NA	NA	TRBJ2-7	CASSMGRYEQYF	TGCGCCAGCAGCATGGGCCGCTACGAGCAGTACTTC
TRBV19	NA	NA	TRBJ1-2	CASSQGDGYTF	TGTGCCAGTAGCCAAGGGGATGGCTACACCTTC